This T cell receptor (beta chain) was sequenced in a study of cytomegalovirus exposure and HLA in healthy donors. Whole-study results and caveats: The study recorded 164 TCR beta chains that were cytomegalovirus-associated. Reports credit the classifier with highly specific, highly sensitive diagnosis of cytomegalovirus status.

The CDR3 runs to 15 residues. Trimming pared 1 base from V and 1 base from J, leaving 11 bases between. Germline-derived CDR1 and CDR2 are SGHVS and FNYEAQ. Profiled with immunoSEQ multiplex PCR; TCRdb holds only in-frame clones, not every one. The sample has some 120,000 clones; about nine tenths are singletons. About this clone: What it binds is unknown. Other DNA sequences of this sample code for an identical CDR3.

The chain employs TRBV7-6 and TRBJ2-7; tentative D call: TRBD1 (5 bases). The clonotype comes from a man in his thirties or forties in good health and CMV-seronegative. Specimen: PBMCs. The CDR3 protein is CASSLGGQGSYEQYF. CDR3 DNA: TGTGCCAGCAGCTTAGGGGGCCAGGGTTCCTACGAGCAGTACTTC.